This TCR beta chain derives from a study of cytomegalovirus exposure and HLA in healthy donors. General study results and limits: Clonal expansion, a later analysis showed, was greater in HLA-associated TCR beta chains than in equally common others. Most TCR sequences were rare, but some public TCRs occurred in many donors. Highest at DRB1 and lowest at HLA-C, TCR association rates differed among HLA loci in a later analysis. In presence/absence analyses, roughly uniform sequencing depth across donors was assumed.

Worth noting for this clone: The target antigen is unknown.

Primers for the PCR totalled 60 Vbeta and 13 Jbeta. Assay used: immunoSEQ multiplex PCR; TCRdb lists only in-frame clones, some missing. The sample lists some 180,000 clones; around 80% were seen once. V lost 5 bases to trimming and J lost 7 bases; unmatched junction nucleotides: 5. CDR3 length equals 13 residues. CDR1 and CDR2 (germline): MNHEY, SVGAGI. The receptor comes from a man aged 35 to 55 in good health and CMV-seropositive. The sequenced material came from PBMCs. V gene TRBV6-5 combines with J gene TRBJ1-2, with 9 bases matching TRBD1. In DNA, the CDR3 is TGTGCCAGCAGTCGGGACAGGGCGGCTGGCTACACCTTC. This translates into CASSRDRAAGYTF.